These 17 T cell receptor beta chains were sequenced from one sample in a study of cytomegalovirus exposure and HLA in healthy donors. The PCR was carried out with 60 Vbeta primers and 13 Jbeta primers. Sequencing used immunoSEQ multiplex PCR; TCRdb keeps in-frame clones, though not all of them. The repertoire holds around 180,000 clones, with roughly 84% as singletons. The sequenced sample was PBMCs. The source is a boy younger than 18 in good health and CMV-seronegative.

V and J are TRBV9 and TRBJ2-5; tentative D call: TRBD2 (6 bases). The CDR3 spans 16 residues. V dropped 0 bases and J dropped 5 bases, with 17 bases sitting between them. Germline CDR1 and CDR2: SGDLS and YYNGEE. Here the CDR3 DNA reads TGTGCCAGCAGCGTAGTATCGGGGGTTTCGGGCGAGACCCAGTACTTC. This codes for CASSVVSGVSGETQYF. The complete variable domain, with remaining parts taken from reference TRBV9 and TRBJ2-5, reads DSGVTQTPKHLITATGQRVTLRCSPRSGDLSVYWYQQSLDQGLQFLIQYYNGEERAKGNILERFSAQQFPDLHSELNLSSLELGDSALYFCASSVVSGVSGETQYFGPGTRLLVL.

This clone has a handful of counts. The V call is TRBV15, the J call TRBJ2-3; TRBD2 agrees at 7 bases. The V and J ends lost 6 bases and 3 bases, in that order; junction bases with no gene match: 6. The germline V gene has CDR1 LNHNV and CDR2 YYDKDF (reference sequence). The CDR3 extends over 14 amino acids. The CDR3 sequence is CATSRRGRTDTQYF. Here the CDR3 DNA reads TGTGCCACCAGTCGGCGCGGGAGAACAGATACGCAGTATTTT.

This chain connects TRBV11-3 to TRBJ1-5; 7 bases match TRBD1. The CDR3 loop spans 17 amino acids. Germline CDR1 reads SGHNT; CDR2 reads YENEEA. With 1 base clipped from V and 0 bases from J, the junction kept 6 bases outside the gene matches. CDR3 sequence (DNA): TGTGCCAGCAGCTTAGTCACAGGGGTTTGTAGCAATCAGCCCCAGCATTTT. Encoded protein: CASSLVTGVCSNQPQHF.

The J gene is TRBJ2-7, the V gene TRBV30; tentatively, D is TRBD1 (6 bases). Germline CDR1 GTSNPN, CDR2 SVGIG (reference sequence). This CDR3 contains 13 residues. V lost 1 base to trimming and J lost 5 bases, with 12 bases between them. DNA of the CDR3: TGTGCCTGGAGTGGACAGGTAGGGGACGAGCAGTACTTC. Translated, it gives CAWSGQVGDEQYF.

The rearrangement joins TRBV30 to TRBJ2-2; D ambiguous. Germline CDR1 is GTSNPN and CDR2 is SVGIG (reference sequence). The CDR3 has 12 amino acids. V was trimmed by 8 bases and J by 6 bases, leaving 13 bases between them. DNA of the CDR3: TGTGCCCATATTACCCGGGCCGGGGAGCTGTTTTTT. It codes for CAHITRAGELFF.

The rearrangement joins TRBV5-1 to TRBJ2-5; 7 positions match TRBD1. The junction had 4 bases not matched to a gene; V was cut back by 3 bases and J by 2 bases. The CDR3 extends over 14 amino acids. Germline lookup yields CDR1 SGHRS and CDR2 YFSETQ. CDR3 DNA sequence: TGCGCCAGCAGCTCGGGACAGATACAAGAGACCCAGTACTTC. Protein sequence: CASSSGQIQETQYF.

Points on this clone: Other DNA sequences within the sample encode an identical CDR3. This chain links TRBV6-5 with TRBJ1-6; TRBD1 agrees at 8 bases. Germline trimming cut 2 bases from V and 11 bases from J; bases unmatched to any gene: 8. The CDR3 loop spans 15 amino acids. Germline V lookup: CDR1 MNHEY, CDR2 SVGAGI. CDR3 sequence reads: CASSYRTGISPPLHF. The DNA of the CDR3 is TGTGCCAGCAGTTACAGGACAGGGATAAGTCCACCCCTCCACTTT.

V is TRBV19 and J is TRBJ2-7, with D tentatively TRBD1 (5 bases). Germline values: CDR1 LNHDA, CDR2 SQIVND (reference sequence). V lost 3 bases and J lost 5, with 11 bases in between. This CDR3 contains 13 residues. This CDR3 is CASSIRAFDEQYF. The CDR3 region has the DNA TGTGCCAGTAGTATCAGGGCTTTTGACGAGCAGTACTTC.

The sample holds one count of this clone. This chain links TRBV9 with TRBJ1-2; D may be TRBD1 (6 bases). The germline gives CDR1 SGDLS, CDR2 YYNGEE. The V end lost 4 bases, the J end lost 0 bases, and 22 bases lay between the germline ends. The CDR3 runs 18 residues. In DNA form, the CDR3 reads TGTGCCAGCAGCTTCCCAAAAGGCCCAGGGGAAGCTAACTATGGCTACACCTTC. This gives the protein CASSFPKGPGEANYGYTF.

This sequence joins TRBV28 and TRBJ1-5, with D perhaps TRBD1 (5 bases). Trimming took 4 bases from V and 7 from J, leaving 17 bases between them. CDR3 length equals 15 residues. Per germline, CDR1 MDHEN and CDR2 SYDVKM. The CDR3 protein is CASSSPGQGFQPQHF. CDR3 nucleotide sequence: TGTGCCAGCAGTTCCCCTGGACAAGGTTTCCAGCCCCAGCATTTT.

The chain joins TRBV27 to TRBJ1-3; D is uncertain. The V gene lost 5 bases and the J gene lost 4 bases, with 9 bases spanning the gap. Looked up from germline, CDR1 is MNHEY and CDR2 is SMNVEV (reference sequence). The CDR3 is 13 amino acids. This CDR3 reads CASSVVPGNTIYF. The CDR3 nucleotides are TGTGCCAGCAGTGTAGTCCCCGGAAACACCATATATTTT.

V gene TRBV6-5 combines with J gene TRBJ2-7, with TRBD2 as a possible D gene (7 bases). Germline V lookup: CDR1 MNHEY, CDR2 SVGAGI. The CDR3 runs to 15 residues. V was trimmed by 6 bases and J by 9 bases, leaving 24 bases between them. The CDR3 nucleotides are TGTGCCAGCAGCTCGGGGCGGGGGCCCCACCTCCGGCAGTACTTC. It specifies CASSSGRGPHLRQYF.

V usage is TRBV19 and J usage is TRBJ2-1; perhaps TRBD2 as D (5 bases). Trimming pared 1 base from V and 4 bases from J, leaving 23 bases between. The CDR3 has 19 residues. Germline CDR1 and CDR2: LNHDA and SQIVND (reference sequence). The CDR3 nucleotides are TGTGCCAGTAGTATAGGGGCCCGCCCCACTAGTTATCCATACAATGAGCAGTTCTTC. It translates to CASSIGARPTSYPYNEQFF.

In this sample, this clone turned up a few times. This rearrangement joins TRBV5-1 to TRBJ1-4; possibly TRBD1 for D (5 bases). V was clipped by 4 bases and J by 5 bases, with 12 bases between them. This CDR3 has 14 residues. Germline lookup yields CDR1 SGHRS and CDR2 YFSETQ. The CDR3 DNA follows: TGCGCCAGCAGCACGGGACTCCCCAATGAAAAACTGTTTTTT. This encodes CASSTGLPNEKLFF. The full variable domain, with the rest looked up from reference TRBV5-1 and TRBJ1-4, is KAGVTQTPRYLIKTRGQQVTLSCSPISGHRSVSWYQQTPGQGLQFLFEYFSETQRNKGNFPGRFSGRQFSNSRSEMNVSTLELGDSALYLCASSTGLPNEKLFFGSGTQLSVL.

This chain links TRBV11-2 with TRBJ2-1; 7 positions agree with TRBD2. This CDR3 spans 15 amino acids. V lost 3 bases, J lost 4 bases, and 6 bases stayed unmatched. The germline V gene encodes CDR1 SGHAT and CDR2 FQNNGV. The CDR3 DNA sequence: TGTGCCAGCAGCTTGATTCTAGCGGATTACAATGAGCAGTTCTTC. It codes for CASSLILADYNEQFF.

The CDR3 loop reads CASSYLAGGPTDTQYF. CDR3 sequence (DNA): TGTGCCAGCAGTTACTTAGCGGGGGGGCCAACAGATACGCAGTATTTT. This chain uses TRBV6-5 with TRBJ2-3, with 11 bases aligning to TRBD2. The junction had 3 bases not matched to a gene; V was cut back by 1 base and J by 3 bases. Per germline, CDR1 MNHEY and CDR2 SVGAGI. CDR3 length: 16 residues.

This chain joins TRBV27 and TRBJ2-1; possibly TRBD2 for D (6 bases). V lost 5 bases to trimming and J lost 5 bases, with 16 bases between them. CDR1 is MNHEY, CDR2 SMNVEV, per germline (reference sequence). This CDR3 is built from 15 residues. The CDR3 sequence: CASSATPRTNNEQFF. The CDR3 DNA follows: TGTGCCAGCAGTGCCACCCCCCGGACTAACAATGAGCAGTTCTTC.